These 9 T cell receptor beta chains came from one sample sequenced in a study of cytomegalovirus exposure and HLA in healthy donors (TCRdb year 2017). Library construction relied on the immunoSEQ multiplex PCR assay. The multiplex PCR relied on a mix of 60 forward primers for TCR Vbeta segments and 13 reverse primers for TCR Jbeta segments. The source is immuneACCESS, and TCRdb retained only in-frame sequences with V and J called. Part of the clones is not carried over; for the studies checked, unresolved V genes explain less than half of this, and the remainder is unexplained. This sample gives under 200,000 clones in total; 70% to 80% of them show up just once. In total, the top ten clones hold more than 3% of the sample. Sequenced input: PBMCs. The receptors come from a man aged 25 to 45 in good health and CMV-seropositive.

This clone appeared a single time. The gene calls are TRBV5-4 and TRBJ2-5, with D perhaps matching TRBD2 (5 bases). The CDR3 runs to 17 residues. Germline lookup yields CDR1 SGHNT and CDR2 YYREEE (reference sequence). V was pared by 0 bases and J by 2 bases, with 17 bases between. CDR3 coding DNA: TGTGCCAGCAGCTTGGACCGGCGGGCGCATGATCAAGAGACCCAGTACTTC. This sequence encodes CASSLDRRAHDQETQYF.

The chain joins TRBV28 to TRBJ2-7; the match to TRBD1 covers 8 bases. With V trimmed by 3 bases and J by 2 bases, 3 bases remained unmatched. The CDR3 sequence is 14 residues long. The germline V gene encodes CDR1 MDHEN and CDR2 SYDVKM. CDR3 residues: CASSFDRGTYEQYF. CDR3 bases: TGTGCCAGCAGTTTCGACAGGGGCACCTACGAGCAGTACTTC.

CDR3 nucleotide sequence: TGTGCCAGCGGGCAGGGGAATGAAAAACTGTTTTTT. Its translation is CASGQGNEKLFF. This chain connects TRBV5-5 to TRBJ1-4, with a weak D call TRBD1 (6 bases). This CDR3 is 12 amino acids long. CDR1 is SGHKS, CDR2 YYEKEE, per germline (reference sequence). Trimming left V 7 bases short and J 5 bases short, with 9 bases between.

V usage is TRBV25-1 and J usage is TRBJ2-2, with 7 bases identical to TRBD1. V dropped 4 bases and J dropped 8; count of bases not matched to a gene: 10. CDR3 length equals 15 residues. Looked up from germline, CDR1 is MGHDK and CDR2 is SYGVNS. CDR3 loop: CASSARQGPLGELFF. In DNA form, the CDR3 reads TGTGCCAGCAGTGCCCGACAGGGTCCTTTAGGGGAGCTGTTTTTT.

The chain uses TRBV2 and TRBJ2-5; D perhaps matches TRBD1 (6 bases). Trimming removed 7 bases from V and 0 bases from J, with 12 bases in between. CDR3 length equals 14 residues. Germline-derived CDR1 and CDR2 are SNHLY and FYNNEI. The CDR3 bases are TGTGCCAGCATCCGAGGGGGAGACCAAGAGACCCAGTACTTC. As protein: CASIRGGDQETQYF.

This clone has only a few counts. The chain has TRBV19 and TRBJ1-4, with D maybe TRBD1 (6 bases). Germline V gene lookup returns CDR1 LNHDA and CDR2 SQIVND (reference sequence). The V gene lost 6 bases and the J gene lost 4 bases, with 15 bases spanning the gap. This CDR3 is 15 amino acids long. The CDR3, as DNA: TGTGCCAGTAGCCTTCAGGGGCTTGGTAATGAAAAACTGTTTTTT. Translating it yields CASSLQGLGNEKLFF.

The rearrangement joins TRBV5-1 to TRBJ2-5, with TRBD2 matching 12 bases. J gave up 1 base and V 8 bases, and 3 bases lay outside the gene matches. CDR3 length: 14 amino acids. Germline V gives CDR1 SGHRS, CDR2 YFSETQ. Written as DNA, the CDR3 is TGCGCCAGTGGACTAGCGGGGAGCCAAGAGACCCAGTACTTC. The encoded protein is CASGLAGSQETQYF. Drawing the rest from reference TRBV5-1 and TRBJ2-5, the complete variable domain is KAGVTQTPRYLIKTRGQQVTLSCSPISGHRSVSWYQQTPGQGLQFLFEYFSETQRNKGNFPGRFSGRQFSNSRSEMNVSTLELGDSALYLCASGLAGSQETQYFGPGTRLLVL.

CDR3 DNA sequence: TGCGCCAGCAGCTCCGACGGGGGTAGCACAGATACGCAGTATTTT. Encoded protein: CASSSDGGSTDTQYF. This rearrangement joins TRBV4-1 to TRBJ2-3; D might be TRBD2 (6 bases). Germline V gene lookup returns CDR1 MGHRA and CDR2 YSYEKL. The CDR3 is 15 residues long. The V and J ends lost 5 bases and 0 bases respectively, with 12 bases between them.

The chain links TRBV18 to TRBJ1-1; D perhaps matches TRBD1 (5 bases). The germline gives CDR1 KGHSH, CDR2 LQKENI. V gave up 5 bases and J gave up 0 bases, with 7 bases separating them. The CDR3 extends over 13 amino acids. The CDR3, as DNA: TGTGCCAGCTCATCGGACATGAACACTGAAGCTTTCTTT. The encoded protein is CASSSDMNTEAFF.